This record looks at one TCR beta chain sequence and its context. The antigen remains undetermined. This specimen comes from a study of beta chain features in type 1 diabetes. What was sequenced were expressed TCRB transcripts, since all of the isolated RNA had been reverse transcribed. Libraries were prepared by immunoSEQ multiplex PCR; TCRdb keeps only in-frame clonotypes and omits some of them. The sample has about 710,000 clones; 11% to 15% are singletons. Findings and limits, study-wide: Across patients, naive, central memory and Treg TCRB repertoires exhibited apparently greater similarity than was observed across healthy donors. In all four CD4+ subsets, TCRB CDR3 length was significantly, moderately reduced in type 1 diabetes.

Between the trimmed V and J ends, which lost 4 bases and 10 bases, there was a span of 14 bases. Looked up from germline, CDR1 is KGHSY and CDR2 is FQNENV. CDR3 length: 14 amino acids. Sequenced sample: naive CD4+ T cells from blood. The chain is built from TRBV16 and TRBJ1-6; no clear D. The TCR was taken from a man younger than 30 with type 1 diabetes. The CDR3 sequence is CASSLPGRTSPLHF. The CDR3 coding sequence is TGTGCCAGCAGCCTCCCCGGTCGGACCTCACCCCTCCACTTT.